A selection of T cell receptor beta chains follows, all from one sample in a study of blood T cells in healthy people across ages. From the 5' RACE reads, TCRdb called clonotypes with MiXCR, one entry per CDR3 protein. The sample lists 600,000 or so distinct CDR3 sequences, under 30% occurring once. Sequencing input: blood. These receptors were taken from a woman aged 80 or over in good health. Both conserved end residues are part of each CDR3. The D gene is left open where the match is weak. Clone size is stated in some rows and not others, as once, few, many or a class when expanded.

J gene	V gene	clone size	CDR3 length	D gene	CDR3 protein	CDR3 DNA
TRBJ1-5	TRBV7-2	-	15	-	CASSLLPRTDQPQHF	TGTGCCAGCAGCTTGCTCCCGAGGACCGATCAGCCCCAGCATTTT
TRBJ2-5	TRBV29-1	many	11	-	CSTRGGETQYF	TGCAGCACTCGAGGAGGAGAGACCCAGTACTTC
TRBJ1-2	TRBV3-1	few	15	-	CASSQDLMEGRGYTF	TGTGCCAGCAGCCAAGATCTTATGGAGGGTAGGGGCTACACCTTC
TRBJ2-3	TRBV27	few	13	-	CASSLPPAGTQYF	TGTGCCAGCAGTCTACCGCCCGCGGGTACGCAGTATTTT
TRBJ2-7	TRBV18	many	14	TRBD1	CASSPQGATYEQYF	TGTGCCAGCTCACCACAGGGGGCAACCTACGAGCAGTACTTC
TRBJ1-5	TRBV28	many	13	-	CASSFLSNQPQHF	TGTGCCAGCAGTTTTCTTAGCAATCAGCCCCAGCATTTT
TRBJ2-3	TRBV7-9	many	13	-	CASSLAETDTQYF	TGTGCCAGCAGCTTAGCGGAGACAGATACGCAGTATTTT
TRBJ1-1	TRBV5-1	-	13	-	CTSSLEGRTEAFF	TGCACCAGCAGCTTGGAGGGTAGGACTGAAGCTTTCTTT
TRBJ1-4	TRBV12-3/TRBV12-4	-	14	-	CACSPGDGEEKLFF	TGTGCCTGCAGTCCGGGGGACGGGGAGGAAAAACTGTTTTTT
TRBJ2-7	TRBV6-2/TRBV6-3	-	15	-	CASSYSFDGSYEQYF	TGTGCCAGCAGTTACTCGTTCGACGGGTCCTACGAGCAGTACTTC
TRBJ2-7	TRBV24-1	many	16	TRBD1	CATSDDRTGRSYEQYF	TGTGCCACCAGTGATGATCGGACAGGGAGATCCTACGAGCAGTACTTC
TRBJ2-1	TRBV3-1	many	15	-	CASSHPSLSYNEQFF	TGTGCCAGCAGCCACCCAAGCCTCTCCTACAATGAGCAGTTCTTC
TRBJ2-2	TRBV20-1	few	14	-	CSARDGGWAGELFF	TGCAGTGCTAGAGATGGCGGTTGGGCCGGGGAGCTGTTTTTT
TRBJ1-2	TRBV5-1	-	15	-	CASRPGPMPNYGYTF	TGCGCCAGCAGACCTGGTCCAATGCCGAACTATGGCTACACCTTC
TRBJ2-2	TRBV20-1	-	14	-	CSVPLEGSTGELFF	TGCAGTGTTCCCTTGGAGGGTAGCACCGGGGAGCTGTTTTTT
TRBJ1-6	TRBV20-1	many	13	-	CSARPTNNSPLHF	TGCAGTGCTAGACCGACGAATAATTCACCCCTCCACTTT
TRBJ1-1	TRBV4-2	few	15	TRBD1	CASSQDLRGHAEAFF	TGTGCCAGCAGCCAAGATCTCAGGGGGCACGCTGAAGCTTTCTTT
TRBJ2-3	TRBV7-9	many	16	-	CASSLVGTGLTDTQYF	TGTGCCAGCAGCTTAGTCGGGACGGGTCTCACAGATACGCAGTATTTT
TRBJ2-1	TRBV10-3	many	13	-	CAISVRGYNEQFF	TGTGCCATCAGTGTAAGGGGATACAATGAGCAGTTCTTC
TRBJ1-4	TRBV9	-	15	-	CASSVVEGSNEKLFF	TGTGCCAGCAGCGTAGTCGAGGGGTCTAATGAAAAACTGTTTTTT
TRBJ2-1	TRBV6-2/TRBV6-3	many	15	-	CASTRGTGSYNEQFF	TGTGCCAGCACTCGGGGGACGGGCTCCTACAATGAGCAGTTCTTC
TRBJ1-5	TRBV28	many	12	-	CASRVSVQPQHF	TGTGCCAGCAGGGTATCAGTTCAGCCCCAGCATTTT
TRBJ1-2	TRBV9	few	13	TRBD1	CASSDQGAYGYTF	TGTGCCAGCAGCGATCAGGGGGCCTATGGCTACACCTTC
TRBJ2-1	TRBV11-3	many	15	-	CASSPGATSYNEQFF	TGTGCCAGCAGCCCCGGGGCTACGTCCTACAATGAGCAGTTCTTC
TRBJ1-1	TRBV4-1	-	13	-	CASSQLGDAEAFF	TGCGCCAGCAGCCAATTAGGGGACGCTGAAGCTTTCTTT
TRBJ2-5	TRBV5-1	few	14	TRBD2	CASSLDREGETQYF	TGCGCCAGCAGCTTGGACCGGGAGGGAGAGACCCAGTACTTC
TRBJ1-2	TRBV7-2	many	14	-	CASSSVEARYGYTF	TGTGCCAGCAGCTCGGTTGAAGCACGGTATGGCTACACCTTC
TRBJ2-7	TRBV5-1	-	16	-	CTSSPLGRTTSYEQYF	TGCACCAGCAGCCCTTTGGGAAGGACTACCTCCTACGAGCAGTACTTC
TRBJ1-2	TRBV5-1	many	14	-	CASSLGGMNYGYTF	TGCGCCAGCAGCTTGGGCGGTATGAACTATGGCTACACCTTC